The present TCR beta chain was sequenced within a study of T cells in Graves' hyperthyroidism and ophthalmopathy. Study details: Peripheral blood was secured at the point of initial diagnosis, before any treatment. Points from the study as a whole: Through a model of 13 V-J features, ophthalmopathy was separated from stable hyperthyroidism.

This clonotype occurred many times. Its antigen remains unidentified. There were TCR beta CDR3 regions amplified from RNA transcripts. The HTBI primer set served for first-round RT-PCR of the TCR CDR3. TCRdb used MiXCR to reprocess the multiplex PCR reads, holding one entry per CDR3 protein. The repertoire consists of under 550,000 distinct CDR3 sequences, with approximately 15% occurring once and the leading ten covering more than 4.5%. The CDR3 is 12 residues long. V was shortened by 5 bases and J by 1 base, with 5 bases between the two germline ends. Germline V gene data show CDR1 as LNHNV and CDR2 as YYDKDF (reference sequence). Clinical symptoms, serum thyroxine, TRAb, thyroid ultrasound and orbital computed tomography informed diagnoses. Isolation of PBMCs was performed on roughly 9 ml fresh peripheral blood.

Source material: blood. The TCR was taken from a woman between 18 and 30 years old with Graves' hyperthyroidism. The V call is TRBV15, the J call TRBJ2-5; D unclear. The CDR3 loop is CATSWPQETQYF. CDR3 bases: TGTGCCACCAGCTGGCCCCAAGAGACCCAGTACTTC.